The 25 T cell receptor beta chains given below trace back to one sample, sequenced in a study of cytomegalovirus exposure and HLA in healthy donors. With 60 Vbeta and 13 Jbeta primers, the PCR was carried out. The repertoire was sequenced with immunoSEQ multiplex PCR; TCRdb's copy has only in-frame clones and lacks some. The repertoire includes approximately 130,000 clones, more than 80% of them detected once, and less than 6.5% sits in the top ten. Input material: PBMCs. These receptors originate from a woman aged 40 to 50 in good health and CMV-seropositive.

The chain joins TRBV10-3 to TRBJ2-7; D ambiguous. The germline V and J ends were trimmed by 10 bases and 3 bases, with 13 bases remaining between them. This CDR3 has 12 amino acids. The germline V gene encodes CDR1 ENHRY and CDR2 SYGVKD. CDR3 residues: CATRDLIYEQYF. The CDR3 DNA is TGTGCCACCCGAGACTTAATCTACGAGCAGTACTTC.

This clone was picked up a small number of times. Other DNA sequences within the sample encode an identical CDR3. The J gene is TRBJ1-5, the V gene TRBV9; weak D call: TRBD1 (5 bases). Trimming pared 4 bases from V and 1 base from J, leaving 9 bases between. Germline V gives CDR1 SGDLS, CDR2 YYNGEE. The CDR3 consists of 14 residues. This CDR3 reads CASSRGDSNQPQHF. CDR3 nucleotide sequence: TGTGCCAGCAGCCGGGGGGACAGCAATCAGCCCCAGCATTTT.

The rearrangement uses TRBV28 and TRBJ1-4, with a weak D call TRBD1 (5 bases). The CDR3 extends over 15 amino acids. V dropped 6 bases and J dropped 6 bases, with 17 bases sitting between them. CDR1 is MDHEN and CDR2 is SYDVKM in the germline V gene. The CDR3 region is CASRDSGREHEKLFF. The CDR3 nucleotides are TGTGCCAGCAGAGACAGCGGGCGAGAGCATGAAAAACTGTTTTTT.

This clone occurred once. The CDR3 is CASSPDRVRVEYEQYF. The CDR3 bases are TGTGCCAGCTCACCTGACCGGGTCCGGGTCGAATACGAGCAGTACTTC. The rearrangement joins TRBV18 to TRBJ2-7; D remains ambiguous. V lost 3 bases to trimming and J lost 4 bases, with 19 bases between them. CDR3 length: 16 residues. Germline CDR1 is KGHSH and CDR2 is LQKENI.

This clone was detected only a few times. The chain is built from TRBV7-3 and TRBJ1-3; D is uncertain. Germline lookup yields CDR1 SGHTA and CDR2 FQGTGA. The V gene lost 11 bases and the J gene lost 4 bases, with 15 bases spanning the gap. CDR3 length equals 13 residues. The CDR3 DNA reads TGTGCCCCCGGGCGGGGTGCGGGAAACACCATATATTTT. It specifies CAPGRGAGNTIYF.

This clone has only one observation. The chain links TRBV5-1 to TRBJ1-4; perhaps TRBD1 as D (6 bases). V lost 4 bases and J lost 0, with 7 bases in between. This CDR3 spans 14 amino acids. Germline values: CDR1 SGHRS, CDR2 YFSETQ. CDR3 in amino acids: CASSQGTTNEKLFF. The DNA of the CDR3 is TGCGCCAGCAGCCAGGGGACAACTAATGAAAAACTGTTTTTT. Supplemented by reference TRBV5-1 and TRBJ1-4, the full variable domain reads KAGVTQTPRYLIKTRGQQVTLSCSPISGHRSVSWYQQTPGQGLQFLFEYFSETQRNKGNFPGRFSGRQFSNSRSEMNVSTLELGDSALYLCASSQGTTNEKLFFGSGTQLSVL.

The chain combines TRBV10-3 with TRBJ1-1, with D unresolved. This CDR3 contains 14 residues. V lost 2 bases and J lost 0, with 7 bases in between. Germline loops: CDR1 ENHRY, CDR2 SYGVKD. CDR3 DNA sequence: TGTGCCATCAGTGAGACAGTGATGAACACTGAAGCTTTCTTT. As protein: CAISETVMNTEAFF.

The CDR3 sequence: CASSLGGLAEAFF. In DNA form, the CDR3 reads TGTGCCAGCAGTTTAGGGGGGTTGGCTGAAGCTTTCTTT. The chain carries TRBV27 and TRBJ1-1; maybe TRBD1 (5 bases). V lost 2 bases and J 6 bases, leaving 10 bases between the germline ends. CDR1 is MNHEY, CDR2 SMNVEV, per germline (reference sequence). This CDR3 contains 13 residues.

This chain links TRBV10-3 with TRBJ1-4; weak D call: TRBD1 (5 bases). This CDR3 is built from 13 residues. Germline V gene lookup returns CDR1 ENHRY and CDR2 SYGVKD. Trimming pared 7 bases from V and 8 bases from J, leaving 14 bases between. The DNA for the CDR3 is TGTGCCATCACCTCCGGGGGGGAGGAAAAACTGTTTTTT. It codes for CAITSGGEEKLFF.

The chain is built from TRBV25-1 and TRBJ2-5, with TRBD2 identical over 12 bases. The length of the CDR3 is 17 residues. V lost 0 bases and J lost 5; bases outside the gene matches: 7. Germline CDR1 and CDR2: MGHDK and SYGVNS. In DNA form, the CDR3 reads TGTGCCAGCAGTGAATATCTACTAGCGGGGGGAAAGGAGACCCAGTACTTC. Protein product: CASSEYLLAGGKETQYF.

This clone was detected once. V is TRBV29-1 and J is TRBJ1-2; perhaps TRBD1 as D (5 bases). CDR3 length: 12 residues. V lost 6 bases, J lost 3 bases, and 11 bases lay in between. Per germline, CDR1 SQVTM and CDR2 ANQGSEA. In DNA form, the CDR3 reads TGCAGCGTGGCCGGGACTCACTATGGCTACACCTTC. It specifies CSVAGTHYGYTF.

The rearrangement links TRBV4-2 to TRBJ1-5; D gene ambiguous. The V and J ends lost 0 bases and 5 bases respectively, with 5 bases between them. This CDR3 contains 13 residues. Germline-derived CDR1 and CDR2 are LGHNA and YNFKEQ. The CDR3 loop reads CASSQDADQPQHF. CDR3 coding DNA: TGTGCCAGCAGCCAAGACGCAGATCAGCCCCAGCATTTT.

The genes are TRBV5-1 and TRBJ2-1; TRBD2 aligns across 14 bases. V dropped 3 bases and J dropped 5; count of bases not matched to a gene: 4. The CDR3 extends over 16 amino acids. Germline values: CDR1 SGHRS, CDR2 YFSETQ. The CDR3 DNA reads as TGCGCCAGCAGCTCGGGACTAGCGGGGGCCCACAATGAGCAGTTCTTC. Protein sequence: CASSSGLAGAHNEQFF. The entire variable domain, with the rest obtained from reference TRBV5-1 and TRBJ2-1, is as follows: KAGVTQTPRYLIKTRGQQVTLSCSPISGHRSVSWYQQTPGQGLQFLFEYFSETQRNKGNFPGRFSGRQFSNSRSEMNVSTLELGDSALYLCASSSGLAGAHNEQFFGPGTRLTVL.

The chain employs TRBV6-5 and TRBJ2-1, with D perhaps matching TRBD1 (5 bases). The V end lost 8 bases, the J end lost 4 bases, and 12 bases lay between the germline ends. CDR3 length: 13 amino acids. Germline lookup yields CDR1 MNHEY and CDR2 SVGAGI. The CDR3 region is CASDSGTYNEQFF. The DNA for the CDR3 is TGTGCCAGCGACAGTGGAACGTACAATGAGCAGTTCTTC.

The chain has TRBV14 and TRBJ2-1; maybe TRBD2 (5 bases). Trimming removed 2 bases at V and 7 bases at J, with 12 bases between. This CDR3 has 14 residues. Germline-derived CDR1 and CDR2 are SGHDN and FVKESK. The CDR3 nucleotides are TGTGCCAGCAGCCAAAACCTACTAGGAAATGAGCAGTTCTTC. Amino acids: CASSQNLLGNEQFF.

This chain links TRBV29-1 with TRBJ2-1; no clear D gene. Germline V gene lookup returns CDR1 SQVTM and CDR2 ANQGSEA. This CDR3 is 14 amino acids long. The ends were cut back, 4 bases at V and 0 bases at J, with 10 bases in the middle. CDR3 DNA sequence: TGCAGCGTTGTTGATTACAGCTCCTACAATGAGCAGTTCTTC. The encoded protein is CSVVDYSSYNEQFF.

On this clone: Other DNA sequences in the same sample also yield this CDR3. The CDR3 loop is CASSSTGGSYEQYF. As DNA, the CDR3 is TGCGCCAGCAGCTCGACAGGGGGCTCCTACGAGCAGTACTTC. The chain links TRBV5-1 to TRBJ2-7; 9 nucleotides agree with TRBD1. Germline CDR1 and CDR2: SGHRS and YFSETQ. The length of the CDR3 is 14 residues. J lost 0 bases, V lost 3 bases, and 1 base had no gene match.

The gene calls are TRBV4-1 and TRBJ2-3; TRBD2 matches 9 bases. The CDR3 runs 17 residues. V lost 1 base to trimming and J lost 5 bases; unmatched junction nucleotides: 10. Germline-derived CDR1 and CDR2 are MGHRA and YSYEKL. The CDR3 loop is CASSQAPNSGGIDTQYF. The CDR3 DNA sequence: TGCGCCAGCAGCCAAGCTCCGAATAGCGGGGGAATAGATACGCAGTATTTT.

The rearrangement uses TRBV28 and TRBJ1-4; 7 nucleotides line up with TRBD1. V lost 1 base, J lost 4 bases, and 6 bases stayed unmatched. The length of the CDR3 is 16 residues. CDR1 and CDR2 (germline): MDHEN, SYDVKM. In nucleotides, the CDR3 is TGTGCCAGCAGTTTATCGGGACAGAATTTTAATGAAAAACTGTTTTTT. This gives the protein CASSLSGQNFNEKLFF. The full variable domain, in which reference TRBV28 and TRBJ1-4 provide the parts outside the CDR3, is DVKVTQSSRYLVKRTGEKVFLECVQDMDHENMFWYRQDPGLGLRLIYFSYDVKMKEKGDIPEGYSVSREKKERFSLILESASTNQTSMYLCASSLSGQNFNEKLFFGSGTQLSVL.

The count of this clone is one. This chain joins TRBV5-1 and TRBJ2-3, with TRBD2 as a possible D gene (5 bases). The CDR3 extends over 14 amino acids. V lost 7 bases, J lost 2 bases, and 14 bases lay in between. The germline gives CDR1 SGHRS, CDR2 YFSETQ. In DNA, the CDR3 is TGCGCCAGCCGCCTCGCGGGTTACACAGATACGCAGTATTTT. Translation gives CASRLAGYTDTQYF.

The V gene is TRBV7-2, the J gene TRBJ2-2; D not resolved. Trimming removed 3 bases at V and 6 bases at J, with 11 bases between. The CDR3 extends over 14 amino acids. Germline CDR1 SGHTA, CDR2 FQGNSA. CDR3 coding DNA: TGTGCCAGCAGCTTCCTCCAGGTGGCCGGGGAGCTGTTTTTT. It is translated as CASSFLQVAGELFF. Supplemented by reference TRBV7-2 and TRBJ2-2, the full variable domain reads GAGVSQSPSNKVTEKGKDVELRCDPISGHTALYWYRQSLGQGLEFLIYFQGNSAPDKSGLPSDRFSAERTGGSVSTLTIQRTQQEDSAVYLCASSFLQVAGELFFGEGSRLTVL.

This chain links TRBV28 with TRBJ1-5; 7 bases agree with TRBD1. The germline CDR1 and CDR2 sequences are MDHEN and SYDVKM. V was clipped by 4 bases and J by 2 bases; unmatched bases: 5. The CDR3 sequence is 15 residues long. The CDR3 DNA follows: TGTGCCAGCAGTTCCAGGGGGGTGGGCAATCAGCCCCAGCATTTT. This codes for CASSSRGVGNQPQHF.

The CDR3 sequence: CASSNSYEQYF. In nucleotides, the CDR3 is TGTGCCAGCAGCAATTCCTACGAGCAGTACTTC. The V and J genes are TRBV7-2 and TRBJ2-5; D gene ambiguous. TRBJ2-7 matches the DNA end more closely, so the J call is doubtful. This CDR3 contains 11 residues. Germline V lookup: CDR1 SGHTA, CDR2 FQGNSA.

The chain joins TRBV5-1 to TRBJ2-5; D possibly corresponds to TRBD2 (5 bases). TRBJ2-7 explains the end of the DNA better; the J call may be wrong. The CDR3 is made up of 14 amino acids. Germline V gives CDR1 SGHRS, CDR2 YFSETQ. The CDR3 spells CASSLGQVGDEQYF. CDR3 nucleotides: TGCGCCAGCAGCTTGGGGCAAGTGGGAGACGAGCAGTACTTC.

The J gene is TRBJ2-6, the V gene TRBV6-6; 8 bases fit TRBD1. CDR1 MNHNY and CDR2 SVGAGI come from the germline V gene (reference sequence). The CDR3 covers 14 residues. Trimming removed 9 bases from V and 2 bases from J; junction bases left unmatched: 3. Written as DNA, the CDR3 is TGTGCCAGTAACAGGGGGACTGGGGCCAACGTCCTGACTTTC. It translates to CASNRGTGANVLTF.